The rows below give T cell receptor beta chains drawn from one sample of a study of spatial heterogeneity in lung cancer. Via MiXCR, TCRdb re-called the 5' RACE reads, giving one row per CDR3 protein. Of some 6,700 distinct CDR3 sequences listed, about 14% are singletons. The sample in question was lung tumor tissue, obtained at surgery. The receptors were gathered from a male donor with early-stage non-small cell lung cancer. Both conserved end residues are part of each CDR3. The order of the fields is clone size, D gene, V gene, J gene, CDR3 DNA, CDR3 protein. D genes are given only for firm matches. Size is stated for part of the rows, as once, few or many counts, or as a class when the clone is expanded.

clone size: few
D gene: NA
V gene: TRBV12-3/TRBV12-4
J gene: TRBJ1-1
CDR3 DNA: TGTGCCAGCAGTTTGCGATTACCTTTTTGGCGGGGCTTCACTGAAGCTTTCTTT
CDR3 protein: CASSLRLPFWRGFTEAFF

clone size: NA
D gene: TRBD1
V gene: TRBV6-1
J gene: TRBJ1-6
CDR3 DNA: TGTGCCAGCAGAGGGGTCCGGGACAGAGATTCACCCCTCCACTTT
CDR3 protein: CASRGVRDRDSPLHF

clone size: many
D gene: NA
V gene: TRBV9
J gene: TRBJ1-4
CDR3 DNA: TGTGCCAGCAGCGGAGGGGGAACTAATGAAAAACTGTTTTTT
CDR3 protein: CASSGGGTNEKLFF

clone size: medium-sized
D gene: TRBD2
V gene: TRBV19
J gene: TRBJ2-1
CDR3 DNA: TGTGCCAGTAGTATGCGGGAGGCTACCTACAATGAGCAGTTCTTC
CDR3 protein: CASSMREATYNEQFF

clone size: many
D gene: TRBD1
V gene: TRBV29-1
J gene: TRBJ1-1
CDR3 DNA: TGCAGCACACAGGGGCCGGCCCCTGAAGCTTTCTTT
CDR3 protein: CSTQGPAPEAFF

clone size: NA
D gene: NA
V gene: TRBV5-4
J gene: TRBJ2-7
CDR3 DNA: TGTGCCAGCACCCCCCCCTGGACCAACGAGCAGTACTTC
CDR3 protein: CASTPPWTNEQYF

clone size: many
D gene: TRBD1
V gene: TRBV12-3/TRBV12-4
J gene: TRBJ1-2
CDR3 DNA: TGTGCCAGCAGTTTTCGAGGACAGGGAGGCTACACCTTC
CDR3 protein: CASSFRGQGGYTF

clone size: many
D gene: TRBD1
V gene: TRBV28
J gene: TRBJ1-1
CDR3 DNA: TGTGCCAGCAGTGTCCGGACAGGGGGCAGGACTGAAGCTTTCTTT
CDR3 protein: CASSVRTGGRTEAFF

clone size: medium-sized
D gene: NA
V gene: TRBV29-1
J gene: TRBJ1-1
CDR3 DNA: TGCAGCGTTCTAGGGGGGGGTACTGAAGCTTTCTTT
CDR3 protein: CSVLGGGTEAFF

clone size: medium-sized
D gene: TRBD1
V gene: TRBV27
J gene: TRBJ2-5
CDR3 DNA: TGTGCCAGCAGTTTGAAGCCGGGACAGAAAAAAGAGACCCAGTACTTC
CDR3 protein: CASSLKPGQKKETQYF

clone size: few
D gene: NA
V gene: TRBV10-3
J gene: TRBJ1-4
CDR3 DNA: TGTGCCATCAGTGACCTATTCCTAGATGAAAAACTGTTTTTT
CDR3 protein: CAISDLFLDEKLFF

clone size: many
D gene: TRBD1
V gene: TRBV7-2
J gene: TRBJ1-4
CDR3 DNA: TGTGCCAGCAGCCCTACAGGGGGTGGTGAAAAACTGTTTTTT
CDR3 protein: CASSPTGGGEKLFF

clone size: medium-sized
D gene: TRBD1
V gene: TRBV29-1
J gene: TRBJ1-4
CDR3 DNA: TGCAGCGCGTCGGACAGGGGGAAGGAAAAACTGTTTTTT
CDR3 protein: CSASDRGKEKLFF

clone size: many
D gene: NA
V gene: TRBV9
J gene: TRBJ2-1
CDR3 DNA: TGTGCCAGCAGCCTACCTTCCCCCGGAAATAAGCAGTTCTTC
CDR3 protein: CASSLPSPGNKQFF

clone size: medium-sized
D gene: NA
V gene: TRBV9
J gene: TRBJ2-3
CDR3 DNA: TGTGCCAGCAGCGTTAGCCAGGGGAAAGATACGCAGTATTTT
CDR3 protein: CASSVSQGKDTQYF

clone size: few
D gene: NA
V gene: TRBV29-1
J gene: TRBJ1-1
CDR3 DNA: TGCAGCGTTGTGGGATGGGGTACAAAGAACACTGAAGCTTTCTTT
CDR3 protein: CSVVGWGTKNTEAFF

clone size: few
D gene: NA
V gene: TRBV7-9
J gene: TRBJ1-5
CDR3 DNA: TGTGCCAGCAGCTCAGGGGAGAGCAATCAGCCCCAGCATTTT
CDR3 protein: CASSSGESNQPQHF

clone size: few
D gene: NA
V gene: TRBV15
J gene: TRBJ2-7
CDR3 DNA: TGTGCCACCAGCAGAGAATATTACGAGCAGTACTTC
CDR3 protein: CATSREYYEQYF

clone size: many
D gene: TRBD1
V gene: TRBV10-3
J gene: TRBJ1-4
CDR3 DNA: TGTGCCATCAGTGATGGACAGGGGTTAGAAAAACTGTTTTTT
CDR3 protein: CAISDGQGLEKLFF

clone size: many
D gene: NA
V gene: TRBV11-1
J gene: TRBJ1-1
CDR3 DNA: TGTGCCAGCAGCTTAACGATGGCGAACACTGAAGCTTTCTTT
CDR3 protein: CASSLTMANTEAFF

clone size: medium-sized
D gene: TRBD2
V gene: TRBV9
J gene: TRBJ2-1
CDR3 DNA: TGTGCCAGCAGCGCCGGGACTAGCTTCTTCGGTGAGCAGTTCTTC
CDR3 protein: CASSAGTSFFGEQFF

clone size: medium-sized
D gene: NA
V gene: TRBV5-6
J gene: TRBJ2-1
CDR3 DNA: TGTGCCAGCAGCTTGGAGGGTGAGTTCTTCTACAATGAGCAGTTCTTC
CDR3 protein: CASSLEGEFFYNEQFF

clone size: medium-sized
D gene: NA
V gene: TRBV20-1
J gene: TRBJ2-7
CDR3 DNA: TGCAGTGCGGAACTAGTATACGAGCAGTACTTC
CDR3 protein: CSAELVYEQYF

clone size: many
D gene: TRBD1
V gene: TRBV5-1
J gene: TRBJ1-2
CDR3 DNA: TGCGCCAGCAGCTTGGGGTCGGACAGGGGTTATGGCTACACCTTC
CDR3 protein: CASSLGSDRGYGYTF

clone size: many
D gene: NA
V gene: TRBV24-1
J gene: TRBJ1-1
CDR3 DNA: TGTGCCACCAGTGTCCCGACAGGCGAAGCTTTCTTT
CDR3 protein: CATSVPTGEAFF

clone size: many
D gene: TRBD1
V gene: TRBV5-1
J gene: TRBJ1-5
CDR3 DNA: TGCGCCAGCAGCTATGGACAGGGTCAGCCCCAGCATTTT
CDR3 protein: CASSYGQGQPQHF

clone size: medium-sized
D gene: NA
V gene: TRBV20-1
J gene: TRBJ1-3
CDR3 DNA: TGCAGTGCTCCCCAAGGTGGTGGAAACACCATATATTTT
CDR3 protein: CSAPQGGGNTIYF

clone size: many
D gene: TRBD2
V gene: TRBV30
J gene: TRBJ2-5
CDR3 DNA: TGTGCCTGGAGTGTTGGACTAGTTGGGCAAGAGACCCAGTACTTC
CDR3 protein: CAWSVGLVGQETQYF

clone size: NA
D gene: NA
V gene: TRBV27
J gene: TRBJ2-7
CDR3 DNA: TGTGCCAGCAGTTTATCAGGGGGCGAGCAGTACTTC
CDR3 protein: CASSLSGGEQYF

clone size: many
D gene: NA
V gene: TRBV6-6
J gene: TRBJ1-1
CDR3 DNA: TGTGCCAGCAGTGCGTTCAGGGTAGACACTGAAGCTTTCTTT
CDR3 protein: CASSAFRVDTEAFF

clone size: medium-sized
D gene: TRBD1
V gene: TRBV5-6
J gene: TRBJ1-3
CDR3 DNA: TGTGCCAGCAGCATAGGGACAGCCATTTCGGGAAACACCATATATTTT
CDR3 protein: CASSIGTAISGNTIYF

clone size: medium-sized
D gene: TRBD2
V gene: TRBV11-1
J gene: TRBJ2-1
CDR3 DNA: TGTGCCAGCAGCCTCCTAGCGGGAGGTAACAATGAGCAGTTCTTC
CDR3 protein: CASSLLAGGNNEQFF

clone size: many
D gene: NA
V gene: TRBV6-5
J gene: TRBJ1-1
CDR3 DNA: TGTGCCAGCAGTTACTGGGCGGTGGGGCGCTCTGAAGCTTTCTTT
CDR3 protein: CASSYWAVGRSEAFF